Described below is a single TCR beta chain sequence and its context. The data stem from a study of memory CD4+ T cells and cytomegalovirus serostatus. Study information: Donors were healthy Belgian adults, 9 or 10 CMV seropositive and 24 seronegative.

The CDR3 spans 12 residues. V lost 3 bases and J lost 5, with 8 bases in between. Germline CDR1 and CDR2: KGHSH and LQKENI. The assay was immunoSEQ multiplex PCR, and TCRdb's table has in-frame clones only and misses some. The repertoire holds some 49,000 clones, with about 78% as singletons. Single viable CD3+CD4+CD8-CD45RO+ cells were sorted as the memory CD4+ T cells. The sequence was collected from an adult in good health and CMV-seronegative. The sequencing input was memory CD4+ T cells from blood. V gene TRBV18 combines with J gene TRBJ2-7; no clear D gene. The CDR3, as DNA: TGTGCCAGCTCACCCTCGGACGACGAGCAGTACTTC. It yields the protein CASSPSDDEQYF.